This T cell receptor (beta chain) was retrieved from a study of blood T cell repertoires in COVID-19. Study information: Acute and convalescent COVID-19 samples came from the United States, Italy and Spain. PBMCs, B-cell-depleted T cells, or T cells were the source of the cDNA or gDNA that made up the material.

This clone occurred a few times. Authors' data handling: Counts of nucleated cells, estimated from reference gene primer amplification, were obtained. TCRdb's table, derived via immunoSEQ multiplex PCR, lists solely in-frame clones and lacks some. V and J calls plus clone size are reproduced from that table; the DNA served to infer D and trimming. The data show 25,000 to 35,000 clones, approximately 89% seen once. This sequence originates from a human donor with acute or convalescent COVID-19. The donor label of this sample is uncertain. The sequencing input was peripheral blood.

The CDR3, as DNA: TGTGCCAGCAGCCAGCAGCTCGGGGGAGGCGGGAGTGCGCTCGAGCAGTACTTC. Encoded protein: CASSQQLGGGGSALEQYF. V and J are TRBV14 and TRBJ2-7; 7 bases fit TRBD2. The CDR3 consists of 18 residues. V lost 3 bases and J lost 6; bases outside the gene matches: 20. Per the germline V gene, CDR1 is SGHDN and CDR2 is FVKESK.